A single T cell receptor (beta chain) is shown here with its context. Its antigen remains unidentified. The V gene lost 2 bases and the J gene lost 1 base, with 10 bases spanning the gap. This CDR3 region has 15 residues. The germline V gene has CDR1 SGHTA and CDR2 FQGTGA. Nashville, Tennessee was home to all donors, who were Caucasian adults. This specimen belongs to a study of shared clonotypes between healthy human individuals. Notes on the study in general: Only a few donors were included, so the genetic and exposure-history diversity represented was limited.

Researchers ran the assay at a deep level. The assay was immunoSEQ multiplex PCR, and TCRdb's table has in-frame clones only and misses some. The repertoire holds roughly 490,000 clones, with 75% to 85% as singletons. This receptor was identified in a woman in her thirties or forties in good health. Some clones in this sample may be carry-over from other donors' samples. Sequences were obtained from PBMCs. This chain uses TRBV7-3 with TRBJ2-3; either TRBD1 or TRBD2 may supply D (5 bases each). The CDR3 is CASSLQGPGTDTQYF. CDR3 nucleotide sequence: TGTGCCAGCAGCTTACAGGGACCGGGCACAGATACGCAGTATTTT.